A single sample gave rise to the 16 T cell receptor beta chains below, sequenced in a study of graft-versus-host responses after intestinal transplantation. The antigens these receptors bind are not known. Using immunoSEQ multiplex PCR, the repertoire was profiled, and TCRdb retains in-frame clones only, with some absent. The table has tens of thousands of clones, around nine tenths seen once. Here the sequenced sample was unstimulated CD8+ T cells sorted from spleen or lymph node cells, taken before intestinal transplant. Source of these receptors: a human donor who received an intestinal transplant.

V and J are TRBV6-5 and TRBJ2-1; D is undetermined. The V gene lost 2 bases and the J gene lost 9 bases, with 14 bases spanning the gap. The CDR3 has 14 residues. CDR1 and CDR2 (germline): MNHEY, SVGAGI. The CDR3 sequence: CASSYVGRLGEQFF. CDR3 DNA sequence: TGTGCCAGCAGTTACGTGGGCAGGTTGGGTGAGCAGTTCTTC.

This clone appeared a single time. The gene calls are TRBV6-4 and TRBJ1-1, with TRBD1 matching 7 bases. The CDR3 loop spans 15 amino acids. Germline V gene lookup returns CDR1 MRHNA and CDR2 SNTAGT. Trimming cost V 5 bases and J 7 bases; bases outside gene matches: 13. Here the CDR3 DNA reads TGTGCCAGCAGTCACCAGCTCGGGACAGTCTATGAAGCTTTCTTT. It yields the protein CASSHQLGTVYEAFF.

This chain connects TRBV7-2 to TRBJ2-5; 7 bases align to TRBD2. Trimming took 1 base from V and 1 from J; bases not matched to a gene: 6. The CDR3 sequence is 16 residues long. The germline CDR1 and CDR2 sequences are SGHTA and FQGNSA. CDR3 in DNA: TGTGCCAGCAGCTTAGGCGGGCTAGCGGCCCAAGAGACCCAGTACTTC. Protein: CASSLGGLAAQETQYF.

This clone was counted once. The rearrangement joins TRBV11-2 to TRBJ2-3; D unclear. V was pared by 1 base and J by 11 bases, with 13 bases between. CDR3 length: 13 amino acids. The V gene's germline CDR1 is SGHAT and CDR2 FQNNGV. In DNA form, the CDR3 reads TGTGCCAGCAGCTTAGGAGACTTCCCTTTGCAGTATTTT. Its translation is CASSLGDFPLQYF.

The chain carries TRBV6-6 and TRBJ2-3; D is unresolved. The germline V and J ends were trimmed by 0 bases and 0 bases, with 1 base remaining between them. The CDR3 runs 13 residues. Germline CDR1 reads MNHNY; CDR2 reads SVGAGI (reference sequence). The CDR3 sequence is CASSYSSTDTQYF. CDR3 DNA: TGTGCCAGCAGTTACTCTAGCACAGATACGCAGTATTTT.

This chain connects TRBV29-1 to TRBJ2-3; no definite D call. V was clipped by 3 bases and J by 12 bases, with 13 bases between them. The CDR3 runs to 11 residues. CDR1 SQVTM and CDR2 ANQGSEA come from the germline V gene. CDR3 sequence reads: CSVEDGSSQYF. Here the CDR3 DNA reads TGCAGCGTTGAGGACGGGTCTAGTCAGTATTTT.

The J gene is TRBJ2-5, the V gene TRBV5-4, with TRBD2 as a possible D gene (6 bases). The CDR3 consists of 14 residues. With 3 bases removed from V and 1 base from J, the gap between germline ends came to 10 bases. Per germline, CDR1 SGHNT and CDR2 YYREEE (reference sequence). CDR3 region: CASSWRGSQETQYF. The CDR3 region has the DNA TGTGCCAGCAGCTGGCGGGGCAGCCAAGAGACCCAGTACTTC.

The chain employs TRBV12-5 and TRBJ2-5, with 8 bases matching TRBD2. V lost 0 bases to trimming and J lost 2 bases; unmatched junction nucleotides: 11. In germline, CDR1 is LGHNT, CDR2 FRNRAP. This CDR3 is built from 18 residues. CDR3 coding DNA: TGTGCTAGTGGTTTGGTACCCCACCAGCGGGGGTTTCAAGAGACCCAGTACTTC. Its translation: CASGLVPHQRGFQETQYF.

The rearrangement links TRBV5-3 to TRBJ2-3, with D maybe TRBD2 (6 bases). TRBV5-3 is noted as an ORF with a role that remains uncertain. V was pared by 8 bases and J by 6 bases, with 19 bases between. This CDR3 has 14 residues. The CDR3 coding sequence is TGTGCCAGCGCGCGCGGGGAACAACACGATACGCAGTATTTT. Translated: CASARGEQHDTQYF.

V is TRBV11-2 and J is TRBJ1-1, with D perhaps TRBD1 (5 bases). The CDR3 is 16 amino acids. From germline, CDR1 is SGHAT and CDR2 FQNNGV. Trimming took 3 bases from V and 3 from J, leaving 17 bases between them. CDR3 protein: CASSFPRGGTDTEAFF. CDR3 in DNA: TGTGCCAGCAGCTTTCCCCGGGGCGGCACTGACACTGAAGCTTTCTTT.

The chain combines TRBV27 with TRBJ2-3; D perhaps matches TRBD2 (6 bases). Trimming removed 3 bases at V and 3 bases at J, with 19 bases between. The germline CDR1 and CDR2 sequences are MNHEY and SMNVEV (reference sequence). CDR3 length: 17 residues. CDR3 loop: CASSLTSGPIPTDTQYF. CDR3 DNA: TGTGCCAGCAGTTTGACCAGCGGGCCGATCCCGACAGATACGCAGTATTTT.

V and J are TRBV11-2 and TRBJ1-1; D is undetermined. Germline V gene data show CDR1 as SGHAT and CDR2 as FQNNGV. V was pared by 5 bases and J by 8 bases, with 12 bases between. CDR3 length: 12 amino acids. The CDR3 DNA is TGTGCCAGCAGCGAAAACTCGTGGGAAGCTTTCTTT. It is translated as CASSENSWEAFF.

The chain recombines TRBV27 with TRBJ1-2, with TRBD1 matching over 7 bases. CDR3 length: 14 residues. CDR1 is MNHEY, CDR2 SMNVEV, per germline (reference sequence). The trim removed 0 bases at V and 7 bases at J, leaving 5 bases unmatched. This CDR3 is CASSLSGGATGYTF. CDR3 bases: TGTGCCAGCAGTTTATCAGGGGGCGCTACTGGCTACACCTTC.

J is TRBJ1-3 and V is TRBV25-1, with TRBD1 as a possible D gene (5 bases). Germline V gives CDR1 MGHDK, CDR2 SYGVNS. The CDR3 has 18 residues. V gave up 1 base and J gave up 0 bases, with 16 bases separating them. This CDR3 is CASSESEGTANSGNTIYF. The CDR3 DNA is TGTGCCAGCAGTGAATCGGAGGGGACGGCAAACTCTGGAAACACCATATATTTT.

This clone was seen once. V usage is TRBV5-1 and J usage is TRBJ1-2, with 7 bases lining up with TRBD1. CDR3 size: 15 residues. The V segment lost 2 bases and the J segment 1 base; nucleotides outside the gene matches: 5. Looked up from germline, CDR1 is SGHRS and CDR2 is YFSETQ. The CDR3 region has the DNA TGCGCCAGCAGCTTCGGGACAGACCTTAACTATGGCTACACCTTC. It codes for CASSFGTDLNYGYTF.

This clone has a handful of counts. The chain uses TRBV7-3 and TRBJ1-2, with 8 positions matching TRBD1. The CDR3 length is 15 residues. Germline values: CDR1 SGHTA, CDR2 FQGTGA. Trimming took 3 bases from V and 4 from J; bases not matched to a gene: 7. CDR3 sequence: CASSFSYGQGYGYTF. Here the CDR3 DNA reads TGTGCCAGCAGCTTCTCCTACGGACAGGGCTATGGCTACACCTTC.